Following are 16 T cell receptor beta chains from one sample sequenced in a study of vaccination and CD4 T cells after COVID-19. No cognate antigen is known for these TCRs. Treatment of the sample: approximately 10-day PBMC culture with coronavirus spike peptide pools or control peptides (ViraFEST assay). Sequencing of cultured CD4+ T cell DNA used the Oncomine TCR Beta short-read assay. TCRdb re-analysed the PCR reads in MiXCR, keeping a single row per CDR3 protein. Of over 25,000 distinct CDR3 sequences in the sample, roughly 60% were seen once. This sample comprised CD4+ T cells from blood, cultured in vitro, obtained after SARS-CoV-2 vaccination. These receptors came from a human donor who received a COVID-19 vaccine.

The count of this clonotype is one. This chain connects TRBV12-3 or TRBV12-4 to TRBJ2-5; 7 nucleotides agree with TRBD2. The trim removed 6 bases at V and 1 base at J, leaving 11 bases unmatched. The CDR3 totals 16 residues. In nucleotides, the CDR3 is TGTGCCAGCAGCCCGTTGGGGGGGGGGATCCAAGAGACCCAGTACTTC. Protein product: CASSPLGGGIQETQYF.

The V call is TRBV27, the J call TRBJ2-6; tentative D call: TRBD1 (5 bases). Trimming stripped 6 bases from V and 2 bases from J, with 8 bases between. Germline CDR1 reads MNHEY; CDR2 reads SMNVEV (reference sequence). The CDR3 length is 14 residues. This CDR3 is CASSYRTGANVLTF. The CDR3 coding sequence is TGTGCCAGCAGCTACAGGACTGGGGCCAACGTCCTGACTTTC.

The rearrangement joins TRBV10-3 to TRBJ1-2; TRBD1 might be the D (5 bases). Germline loops: CDR1 ENHRY, CDR2 SYGVKD. This CDR3 has 19 residues. V was shortened by 3 bases and J by 1 base, with 24 bases between the two germline ends. The CDR3 reads CAISDYVGGQGNNNYGYTF. DNA for the CDR3: TGTGCCATCAGTGACTACGTAGGAGGGCAGGGTAACAATAACTATGGCTACACCTTC.

V and J are TRBV7-8 and TRBJ1-1; a weak D match, TRBD1 (5 bases). Per the germline V gene, CDR1 is SGHVS and CDR2 is FQNEAQ. The ends were cut back, 6 bases at V and 1 base at J, with 12 bases in the middle. The CDR3 is 14 residues long. For the CDR3, the DNA is TGTGCCAGCAGTGGGGGGACGGAGAACACTGAAGCTTTCTTT. Protein product: CASSGGTENTEAFF. Full variable domain (remainder filled in from reference TRBV7-8 and TRBJ1-1): GAGVSQSPRYKVAKRGQDVALRCDPISGHVSLFWYQQALGQGPEFLTYFQNEAQLDKSGLPSDRFFAERPEGSVSTLKIQRTQQEDSAVYLCASSGGTENTEAFFGQGTRLTVV.

In this sample, this clonotype turned up a few times. The rearrangement uses TRBV7-9 and TRBJ2-1, with 7 nucleotides matching TRBD2. Germline values: CDR1 SEHNR, CDR2 FQNEAQ (reference sequence). The CDR3 loop spans 15 amino acids. Germline trimming cut 5 bases from V and 6 bases from J; bases unmatched to any gene: 10. CDR3 sequence reads: CASSERLAHTNEQFF. The CDR3, as DNA: TGTGCCAGCAGCGAAAGACTAGCCCACACCAATGAGCAGTTCTTC.

The rearrangement links TRBV27 to TRBJ1-6; D perhaps matches TRBD1 (5 bases). CDR3 length equals 15 residues. Per the germline V gene, CDR1 is MNHEY and CDR2 is SMNVEV (reference sequence). Trimming shortened V by 6 bases and J by 0 bases, and 9 bases separated the two germline ends. CDR3 protein: CASRLDSSYNSPLHF. The CDR3, as DNA: TGTGCCAGCAGGCTCGACAGCTCCTATAATTCACCCCTCCACTTT.

This clonotype appeared a few times. This chain joins TRBV6-1 and TRBJ1-2; D is possibly TRBD1 (6 bases). The CDR3 length is 15 residues. The V end was cut by 1 base, the J end by 7 bases, with 16 bases between. Germline loops: CDR1 MNHNS, CDR2 SASEGT. The CDR3, as DNA: TGTGCCAGCAGTGAAGAATCGGGGGGCTGGCGTGGCTACACCTTC. Translating it yields CASSEESGGWRGYTF.

V is TRBV29-1 and J is TRBJ1-4; D gene unclear. V gave up 2 bases and J gave up 7 bases, with 5 bases separating them. Per germline, CDR1 SQVTM and CDR2 ANQGSEA. CDR3 length: 11 amino acids. The CDR3 sequence is CSVETVEKLFF. The CDR3 DNA reads TGCAGCGTTGAAACAGTTGAAAAACTGTTTTTT.

The V and J genes are TRBV10-3 and TRBJ1-1; no firm D call. The CDR3 is 14 amino acids. Germline assignment: CDR1 ENHRY and CDR2 SYGVKD. Trimming took off 2 bases at V and 4 bases at J, with 11 bases between the two ends. The CDR3, as DNA: TGTGCCATCAGTGAGAGAGTGGGTGGCACTGAAGCTTTCTTT. Translated: CAISERVGGTEAFF.

The genes are TRBV5-1 and TRBJ2-5; a weak D match, TRBD1 (6 bases). V shed 5 bases and J shed 5 bases, with 16 bases lying between them. This CDR3 comprises 14 residues. The germline V gene has CDR1 SGHRS and CDR2 YFSETQ. CDR3 bases: TGCGCCAGCAGGTACTCACAGGGTGAGGAGACCCAGTACTTC. Residues: CASRYSQGEETQYF.

This clonotype showed up just a few times. The chain links TRBV20-1 to TRBJ2-5, with TRBD2 matching 15 bases. CDR1 and CDR2 (germline): DFQATT, SNEGSKA (reference sequence). The CDR3 runs to 15 residues. The V gene end was trimmed by 6 bases and the J gene end by 1 base; junction bases not matched to a gene: 3. The CDR3 is CSARTSGGVQETQYF. DNA of the CDR3: TGCAGTGCCCGGACTAGCGGGGGGGTCCAAGAGACCCAGTACTTC.

This clonotype was recorded a few times. The chain is built from TRBV12-3 or TRBV12-4 and TRBJ2-3; a possible D gene is TRBD2 (5 bases). CDR3 length: 11 amino acids. Trimming took off 6 bases at V and 9 bases at J, with 10 bases between the two ends. CDR3 region: CASRSLDTQYF. For the CDR3, the DNA is TGTGCCAGCAGATCACTAGACACGCAGTATTTT.

This clonotype has a single count. This sequence joins TRBV30 and TRBJ1-6; a weak D match, TRBD1 (5 bases). The germline V gene has CDR1 GTSNPN and CDR2 SVGIG (reference sequence). The CDR3 consists of 14 residues. V lost 8 bases and J 0 bases, leaving 11 bases between the germline ends. The CDR3, as DNA: TGTGCCCTGACGGGGGTCTCCTATAATTCACCCCTCCACTTT. It encodes CALTGVSYNSPLHF.

This clonotype has more than one count but fewer than ten. The rearrangement uses TRBV7-8 and TRBJ1-6; 8 bases align to TRBD1. V lost 1 base and J lost 9; bases outside the gene matches: 17. The germline V gene has CDR1 SGHVS and CDR2 FQNEAQ. The CDR3 contains 19 residues. The CDR3 region is CASSLGRWERQGIFSPLHF. CDR3 DNA sequence: TGTGCCAGCAGCTTAGGACGGTGGGAGAGACAGGGGATCTTTTCACCCCTCCACTTT.

The genes are TRBV19 and TRBJ1-2, with a tentative D call TRBD1 (5 bases). In germline, CDR1 is LNHDA, CDR2 SQIVND (reference sequence). The CDR3 is made up of 15 amino acids. With 4 bases removed from V and 2 bases from J, the gap between germline ends came to 14 bases. CDR3 sequence: CASSTGRDRNYGYTF. The CDR3 DNA reads TGTGCCAGTAGTACAGGACGCGACAGAAACTATGGCTACACCTTC.

This clonotype was recorded a few times. The V gene is TRBV20-1, the J gene TRBJ2-5; a possible D gene is TRBD2 (6 bases). Germline V gene sequence: CDR1 DFQATT, CDR2 SNEGSKA (reference sequence). There are 13 residues in the CDR3. With 4 bases removed from V and 5 bases from J, the gap between germline ends came to 14 bases. CDR3 residues: CSAKPPGGETQYF. The CDR3, as DNA: TGCAGTGCTAAACCCCCTGGGGGGGAGACCCAGTACTTC.